Each of the 22 T cell receptor beta chains below was sequenced from the same sample in a study of OX40 agonist ivuxolimab in advanced cancers. Library generation was performed with the immunoSEQ multiplex PCR assay. The source is immuneACCESS, and TCRdb retained only in-frame sequences with V and J called. Part of the clones is not carried over; for the studies checked, unresolved V genes explain less than half of this, and the remainder is unexplained. The sample profile shows 65,000 to 90,000 clones; roughly 82% of them were found once. The ten largest clones take up around 2.7% of the sample. Specimen: CD4+ or CD8+ T cells sorted from blood, collected in a trial of the OX40 agonist ivuxolimab. All receptors come from an adult with an advanced solid tumor such as melanoma, head and neck, liver or kidney cancer.

This chain links TRBV30 with TRBJ1-4; 8 bases are a match to TRBD1. The CDR3 has 13 amino acids. V was pared by 8 bases and J by 3 bases, with 5 bases of the junction left unmatched. The germline gives CDR1 GTSNPN, CDR2 SVGIG (reference sequence). The CDR3 DNA sequence: TGTGCCGTTCAGGGGGCCTCTAATGAAAAACTGTTTTTT. As protein: CAVQGASNEKLFF.

The rearrangement uses TRBV7-2 and TRBJ1-1, with TRBD1 matching over 9 bases. V was pared by 5 bases and J by 4 bases, with 5 bases of the junction left unmatched. The CDR3 extends over 14 amino acids. CDR1 is SGHTA and CDR2 is FQGNSA in the germline V gene. The DNA for the CDR3 is TGTGCCAGCAGCATAACAGGGGGCGGCACTGAAGCTTTCTTT. Amino acid sequence: CASSITGGGTEAFF.

The genes are TRBV19 and TRBJ1-1; D unclear. Trimming shortened V by 2 bases and J by 1 base, and 8 bases separated the two germline ends. This CDR3 contains 14 residues. Germline V lookup: CDR1 LNHDA, CDR2 SQIVND (reference sequence). Here the CDR3 reads CASSIRGENTEAFF. The CDR3 coding sequence is TGTGCCAGTAGTATACGCGGGGAGAACACTGAAGCTTTCTTT.

This chain uses TRBV28 with TRBJ1-2; weak D call: TRBD1 (6 bases). Looked up from germline, CDR1 is MDHEN and CDR2 is SYDVKM. CDR3 length equals 17 residues. The germline V and J ends were trimmed by 6 bases and 1 base, with 21 bases remaining between them. DNA for the CDR3: TGTGCCAGCAGCCCGACAGGAGGTTGGGGGGATAACTATGGCTACACCTTC. Translation gives CASSPTGGWGDNYGYTF.

J is TRBJ1-4 and V is TRBV10-3; 8 nucleotides line up with TRBD1. From germline, CDR1 is ENHRY and CDR2 SYGVKD. V shed 3 bases and J 5 bases; nucleotides not matched to a gene: 8. CDR3 length: 16 residues. CDR3 nucleotide sequence: TGTGCCATCAGTGATTCCGCTACAGGGGGGAATGAAAAACTGTTTTTT. Translation: CAISDSATGGNEKLFF.

The chain is built from TRBV5-6 and TRBJ2-7, with a possible D match to TRBD1 (6 bases). The CDR3 spans 14 residues. Trimming removed 7 bases at V and 0 bases at J, with 14 bases between. Germline loops: CDR1 SGHDT, CDR2 YYEEEE. This chain's CDR3 is CASGGQGGSYEQYF. In nucleotides, the CDR3 is TGTGCCAGCGGGGGACAAGGTGGCTCCTACGAGCAGTACTTC. Filled out from reference TRBV5-6 and TRBJ2-7, the complete variable domain reads DAGVTQSPTHLIKTRGQQVTLRCSPKSGHDTVSWYQQALGQGPQFIFQYYEEEERQRGNFPDRFSGHQFPNYSSELNVNALLLGDSALYLCASGGQGGSYEQYFGPGTRLTVT.

J is TRBJ2-3 and V is TRBV5-1; unclear D gene. The length of the CDR3 is 13 residues. The germline V and J ends were trimmed by 0 bases and 1 base, with 3 bases remaining between them. The germline gives CDR1 SGHRS, CDR2 YFSETQ. The DNA of the CDR3 is TGCGCCAGCAGCTTGGTAGGCACAGATACGCAGTATTTT. It specifies CASSLVGTDTQYF.

This chain connects TRBV11-3 to TRBJ1-2; D gene uncertain. Deletions cut 1 base from V and 4 bases from J, with 13 bases between. CDR1 is SGHNT, CDR2 YENEEA, per germline. The CDR3 runs 15 residues. CDR3 protein: CASSLARRSSYGYTF. CDR3 DNA: TGTGCCAGCAGCTTAGCGCGGAGGAGCAGCTATGGCTACACCTTC. The full variable domain, completed using reference TRBV11-3 and TRBJ1-2, is EAGVVQSPRYKIIEKKQPVAFWCNPISGHNTLYWYLQNLGQGPELLIRYENEEAVDDSQLPKDRFSAERLKGVDSTLKIQPAELGDSAVYLCASSLARRSSYGYTFGSGTRLTVV.

This sequence joins TRBV1 and TRBJ2-3; the D call in the table, TRBD1, was not verified against the DNA. TRBV1 is flagged as a pseudogene. The CDR3 totals 15 residues. The CDR3 region has the DNA TGCACCAGCAGCCACTGGGCAAGTTACACAGATACGCAGTATTTT. It encodes CTSSHWASYTDTQYF.

CDR3 bases: TGTGCCATCAGTGAGGGGCGGTCCGAGCAGTACGTC. It encodes CAISEGRSEQYV. The rearrangement uses TRBV10-3 and TRBJ2-7; no firm D call. Trimming took 2 bases from V and 6 from J, leaving 8 bases between them. Germline CDR1 reads ENHRY; CDR2 reads SYGVKD. This CDR3 region has 12 residues.

This sequence joins TRBV11-2 and TRBJ2-7, with 7 bases matching TRBD1. Germline trimming cut 2 bases from V and 5 bases from J; bases unmatched to any gene: 6. CDR3 size: 14 residues. Germline CDR1 reads SGHAT; CDR2 reads FQNNGV. The CDR3 nucleotides read TGTGCCAGCAGCTTATCGACAGGGAACCACGAGCAGTACGTC. Its protein is CASSLSTGNHEQYV.

The rearrangement links TRBV28 to TRBJ1-3, with a weak D call TRBD1 (5 bases). The CDR3 spans 17 residues. The germline V gene has CDR1 MDHEN and CDR2 SYDVKM. Trimming removed 6 bases from V and 0 bases from J, with 18 bases in between. The CDR3 sequence: CASSPGGTGYSGNTIYF. The CDR3 DNA reads as TGTGCCAGCAGCCCTGGCGGCACAGGTTACTCTGGAAACACCATATATTTT.

This chain connects TRBV7-9 to TRBJ1-2; D is possibly TRBD1 (6 bases). V lost 5 bases and J lost 5, with 12 bases in between. The CDR3 length is 13 residues. In germline, CDR1 is SEHNR, CDR2 FQNEAQ (reference sequence). The CDR3 nucleotides are TGTGCCAGCAGCGCTACAGGGTGGTATGGCTACACCTTC. It is translated as CASSATGWYGYTF.

This rearrangement joins TRBV5-6 to TRBJ2-5; D gene ambiguous. CDR1 and CDR2 (germline): SGHDT, YYEEEE. V was clipped by 6 bases and J by 7 bases, with 10 bases between them. The CDR3 has 11 residues. CDR3 nucleotides: TGTGCCAGCATCCGAGCCGGGACCCAGTACTTC. This gives the protein CASIRAGTQYF.

The V gene is TRBV4-3, the J gene TRBJ1-6, with 11 bases matching TRBD1. The CDR3 is 19 amino acids. The germline V gene has CDR1 LGHNA and CDR2 YSLEER. Losses at the gene ends were 0 bases for V and 8 bases for J; bases not matched to a gene: 12. The CDR3 DNA reads as TGCGCCAGCAGCCAAGATACGGACAGGGGGCCGGCCCGTTATTCACCCCTCCACTTT. This sequence encodes CASSQDTDRGPARYSPLHF.

The chain's CDR3 is CASSHPPGQGYNEQFF. CDR3 nucleotide sequence: TGTGCCAGCAGCCATCCTCCGGGACAGGGTTACAATGAGCAGTTCTTC. The chain carries TRBV9 and TRBJ2-1; TRBD1 matches at 9 bases. The germline V gene encodes CDR1 SGDLS and CDR2 YYNGEE. This CDR3 region has 16 residues. V was clipped by 4 bases and J by 4 bases; unmatched bases: 9.

The J gene is TRBJ2-2, the V gene TRBV7-3; either TRBD1 or TRBD2 may fit D (5 bases each). Germline V CDR1 and CDR2: SGHTA, FQGTGA. Trimming cost V 2 bases and J 1 base, with 14 bases left between them. The CDR3 covers 17 residues. The DNA of the CDR3 is TGTGCCAGCAGCTTAGGACTCGGGACGGGGAACACCGGGGAGCTGTTTTTT. Protein product: CASSLGLGTGNTGELFF.

In regard to this clone: A much more abundant neighbour one base away suggests this may be a read error. V is TRBV11-2 and J is TRBJ2-7, with D possibly being TRBD1 (5 bases). Per germline, CDR1 SGHAT and CDR2 FQNNGV. CDR3 length: 17 residues. The DNA for the CDR3 is TGTGCCAGCAGCTCCGCCCCCCGCGGCAGGGTCTCCCACGAGCAGTACTTC. It is translated as CASSSAPRGRVSHEQYF.

Only a few counts were recorded for this clone. The genes are TRBV7-9 and TRBJ2-2, with unresolved D. Looked up from germline, CDR1 is SEHNR and CDR2 is FQNEAQ (reference sequence). The CDR3 runs 13 residues. The ends were cut back, 0 bases at V and 10 bases at J, with 9 bases in the middle. The DNA of the CDR3 is TGTGCCAGCAGCTTAGCGGGCATAGCGGAGCTGTTTTTT. Amino acids: CASSLAGIAELFF. The complete variable domain, with remaining parts taken from reference TRBV7-9 and TRBJ2-2, reads DTGVSQNPRHKITKRGQNVTFRCDPISEHNRLYWYRQTLGQGPEFLTYFQNEAQLEKSRLLSDRFSAERPKGSFSTLEIQRTEQGDSAMYLCASSLAGIAELFFGEGSRLTVL.

The rearrangement uses TRBV12-5 and TRBJ2-5; D is ambiguous. CDR1 is LGHNT, CDR2 FRNRAP, per germline. The CDR3 runs to 13 residues. Deletions cut 3 bases from V and 4 bases from J, with 9 bases between. The DNA of the CDR3 is TGTGCTAGTGGTTTTATTGATAGAGAGACCCAGTACTTC. Protein product: CASGFIDRETQYF.

The chain combines TRBV29-1 with TRBJ1-1; D is undetermined. The ends were cut back, 4 bases at V and 3 bases at J, with 6 bases in the middle. In germline, CDR1 is SQVTM, CDR2 ANQGSEA. This CDR3 region has 11 residues. CDR3 nucleotide sequence: TGCAGCGTTGCTTTGGACACTGAAGCTTTCTTT. Its translation: CSVALDTEAFF.

V and J are TRBV7-2 and TRBJ1-1; 9 positions match TRBD1. Germline V gene sequence: CDR1 SGHTA, CDR2 FQGNSA. The CDR3 is 17 residues long. J lost 8 bases, V lost 3 bases, and 16 bases had no gene match. The CDR3 coding sequence is TGTGCCAGCAGCTTCCTAACGACAGGGGGAGTGACTGGGGAAGCTTTCTTT. It codes for CASSFLTTGGVTGEAFF. Based on the CDR3 plus reference TRBV7-2 and TRBJ1-1, the full variable domain is GAGVSQSPSNKVTEKGKDVELRCDPISGHTALYWYRQSLGQGLEFLIYFQGNSAPDKSGLPSDRFSAERTGGSVSTLTIQRTQQEDSAVYLCASSFLTTGGVTGEAFFGQGTRLTVV.